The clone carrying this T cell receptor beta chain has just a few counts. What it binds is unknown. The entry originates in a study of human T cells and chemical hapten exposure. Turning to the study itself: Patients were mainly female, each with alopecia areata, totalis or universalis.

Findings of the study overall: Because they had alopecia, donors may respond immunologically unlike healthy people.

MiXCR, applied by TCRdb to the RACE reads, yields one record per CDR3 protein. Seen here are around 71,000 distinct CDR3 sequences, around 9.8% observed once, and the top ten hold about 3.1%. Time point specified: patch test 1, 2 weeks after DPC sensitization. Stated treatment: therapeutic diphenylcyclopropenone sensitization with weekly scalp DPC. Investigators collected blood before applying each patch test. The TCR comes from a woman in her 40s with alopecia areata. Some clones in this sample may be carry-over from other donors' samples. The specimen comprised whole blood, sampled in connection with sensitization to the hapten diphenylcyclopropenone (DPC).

The CDR3 is CSAGTRYQETQYF. The CDR3 DNA reads TGCAGTGCCGGGACCCGGTACCAAGAGACCCAGTACTTC. This chain uses TRBV20-1 with TRBJ2-5; D could derive from TRBD1 or TRBD2 (5 bases each). This CDR3 region has 13 residues. CDR1 and CDR2 (germline): DFQATT, SNEGSKA (reference sequence). V was trimmed by 6 bases and J by 0 bases, leaving 11 bases between them.